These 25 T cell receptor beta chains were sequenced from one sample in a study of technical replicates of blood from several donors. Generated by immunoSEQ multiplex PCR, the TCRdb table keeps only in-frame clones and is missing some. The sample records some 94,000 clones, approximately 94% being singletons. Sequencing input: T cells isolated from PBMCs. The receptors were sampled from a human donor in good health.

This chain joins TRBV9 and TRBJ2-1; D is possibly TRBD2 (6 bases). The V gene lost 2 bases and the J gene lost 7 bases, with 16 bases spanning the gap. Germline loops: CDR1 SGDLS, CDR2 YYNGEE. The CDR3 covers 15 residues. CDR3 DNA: TGTGCCAGCAGCGTTTGGGGGGATTCTAGGAATGAGCAGTTCTTC. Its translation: CASSVWGDSRNEQFF.

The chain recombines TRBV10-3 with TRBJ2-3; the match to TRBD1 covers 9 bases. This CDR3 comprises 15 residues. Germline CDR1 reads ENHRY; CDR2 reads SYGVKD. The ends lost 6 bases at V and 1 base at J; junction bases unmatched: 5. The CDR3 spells CAISQGQGGTDTQYF. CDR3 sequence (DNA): TGTGCCATCAGCCAGGGACAGGGAGGCACAGATACGCAGTATTTT.

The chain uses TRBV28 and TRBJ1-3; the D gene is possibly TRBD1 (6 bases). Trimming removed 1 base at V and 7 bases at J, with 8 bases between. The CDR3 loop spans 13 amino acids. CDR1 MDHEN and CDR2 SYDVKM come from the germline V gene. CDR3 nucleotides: TGTGCCAGCAGTTTATATCAGGGGAACACCATATATTTT. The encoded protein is CASSLYQGNTIYF.

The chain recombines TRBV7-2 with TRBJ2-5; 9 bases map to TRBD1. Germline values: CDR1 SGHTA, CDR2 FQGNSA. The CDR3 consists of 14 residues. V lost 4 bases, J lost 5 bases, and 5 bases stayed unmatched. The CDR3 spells CASSWDRVVETQYF. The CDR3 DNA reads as TGTGCCAGCAGCTGGGACAGGGTTGTCGAGACCCAGTACTTC.

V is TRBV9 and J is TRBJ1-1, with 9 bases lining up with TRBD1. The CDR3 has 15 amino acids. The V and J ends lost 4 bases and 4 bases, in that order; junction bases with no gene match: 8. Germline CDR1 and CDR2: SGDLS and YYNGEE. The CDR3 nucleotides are TGTGCCAGCAGCCCCAGGGACAGGGTGGGCACTGAAGCTTTCTTT. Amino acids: CASSPRDRVGTEAFF.

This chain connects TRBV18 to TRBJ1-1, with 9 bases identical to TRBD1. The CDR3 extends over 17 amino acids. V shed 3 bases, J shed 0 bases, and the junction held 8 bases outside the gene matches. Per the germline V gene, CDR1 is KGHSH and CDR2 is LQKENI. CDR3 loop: CASSPGQGTGMNTEAFF. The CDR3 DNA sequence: TGTGCCAGCTCACCTGGACAGGGGACCGGGATGAACACTGAAGCTTTCTTT.

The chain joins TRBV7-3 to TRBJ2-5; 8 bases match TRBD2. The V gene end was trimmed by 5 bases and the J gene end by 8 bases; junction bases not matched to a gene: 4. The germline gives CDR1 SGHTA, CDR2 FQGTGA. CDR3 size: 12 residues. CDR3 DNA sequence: TGTGCCAGCAGCATTTTAGCGGGAACCCAGTACTTC. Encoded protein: CASSILAGTQYF.

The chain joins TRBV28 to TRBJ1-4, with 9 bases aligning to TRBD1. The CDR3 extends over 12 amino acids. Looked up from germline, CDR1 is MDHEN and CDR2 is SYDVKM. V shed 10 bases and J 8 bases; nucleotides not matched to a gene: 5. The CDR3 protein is CATWTGVEKLFF. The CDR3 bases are TGTGCCACCTGGACAGGGGTAGAAAAACTGTTTTTT.

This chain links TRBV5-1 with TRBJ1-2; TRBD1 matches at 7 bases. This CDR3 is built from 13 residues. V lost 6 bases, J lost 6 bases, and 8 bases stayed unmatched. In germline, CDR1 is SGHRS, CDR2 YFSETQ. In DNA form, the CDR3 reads TGCGCCAGCACCCGGACAGGTCCGGATGGCTACACCTTC. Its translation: CASTRTGPDGYTF.

The CDR3 spells CASSFSVYHGYTF. The DNA for the CDR3 is TGTGCCAGCAGTTTCTCGGTTTACCATGGCTACACCTTC. The chain couples TRBV27 to TRBJ1-2; no firm D call. This CDR3 comprises 13 residues. Germline V gene sequence: CDR1 MNHEY, CDR2 SMNVEV (reference sequence). Trimming cost V 3 bases and J 6 bases, with 11 bases left between them.

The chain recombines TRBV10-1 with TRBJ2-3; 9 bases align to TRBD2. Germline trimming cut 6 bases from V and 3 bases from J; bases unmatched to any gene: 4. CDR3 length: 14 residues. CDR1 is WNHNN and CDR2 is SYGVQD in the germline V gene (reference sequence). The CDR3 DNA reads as TGCGCCAGCAGGGGTAGCGGGAGTACAGATACGCAGTATTTT. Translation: CASRGSGSTDTQYF.

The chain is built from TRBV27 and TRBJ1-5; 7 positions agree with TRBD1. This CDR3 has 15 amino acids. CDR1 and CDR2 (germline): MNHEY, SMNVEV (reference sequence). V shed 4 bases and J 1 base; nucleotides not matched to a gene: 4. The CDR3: CASSSDRSSNQPQHF. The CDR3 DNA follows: TGTGCCAGCAGTTCGGACAGGTCAAGCAATCAGCCCCAGCATTTT.

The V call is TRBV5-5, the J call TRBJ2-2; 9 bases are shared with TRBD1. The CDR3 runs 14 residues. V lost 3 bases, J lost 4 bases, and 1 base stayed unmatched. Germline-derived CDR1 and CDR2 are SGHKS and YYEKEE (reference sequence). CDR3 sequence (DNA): TGTGCCAGCAGCTGGGACAGGGTCACCGGGGAGCTGTTTTTT. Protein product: CASSWDRVTGELFF. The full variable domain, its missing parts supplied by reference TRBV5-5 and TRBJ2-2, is DAGVTQSPTHLIKTRGQQVTLRCSPISGHKSVSWYQQVLGQGPQFIFQYYEKEERGRGNFPDRFSARQFPNYSSELNVNALLLGDSALYLCASSWDRVTGELFFGEGSRLTVL.

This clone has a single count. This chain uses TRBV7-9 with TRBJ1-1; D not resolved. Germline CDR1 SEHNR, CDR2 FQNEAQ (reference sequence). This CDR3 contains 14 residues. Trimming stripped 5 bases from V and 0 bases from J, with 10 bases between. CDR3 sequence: CASSPTLLNTEAFF. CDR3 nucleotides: TGTGCCAGCAGCCCGACTCTTCTGAACACTGAAGCTTTCTTT.

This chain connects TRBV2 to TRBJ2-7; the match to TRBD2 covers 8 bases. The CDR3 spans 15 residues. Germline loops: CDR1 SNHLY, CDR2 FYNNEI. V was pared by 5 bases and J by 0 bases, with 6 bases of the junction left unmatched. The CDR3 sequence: CASSQLAVSSYEQYF. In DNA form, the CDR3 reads TGTGCCAGCAGTCAACTAGCGGTAAGCTCCTACGAGCAGTACTTC. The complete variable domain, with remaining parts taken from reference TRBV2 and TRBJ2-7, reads EPEVTQTPSHQVTQMGQEVILRCVPISNHLYFYWYRQILGQKVEFLVSFYNNEISEKSEIFDDQFSVERPDGSNFTLKIRSTKLEDSAMYFCASSQLAVSSYEQYFGPGTRLTVT.

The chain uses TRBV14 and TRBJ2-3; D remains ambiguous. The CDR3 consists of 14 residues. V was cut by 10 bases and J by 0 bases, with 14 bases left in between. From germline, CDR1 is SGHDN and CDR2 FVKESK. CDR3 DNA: TGTGCCACCTTTGGAGCGACTAGCACAGATACGCAGTATTTT. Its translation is CATFGATSTDTQYF.

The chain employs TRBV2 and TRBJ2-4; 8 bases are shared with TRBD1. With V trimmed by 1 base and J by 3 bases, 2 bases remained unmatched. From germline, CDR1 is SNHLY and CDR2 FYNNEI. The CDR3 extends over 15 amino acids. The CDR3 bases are TGTGCCAGCAGTGAAGTGGACAGGGTCAAAAACATTCAGTACTTC. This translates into CASSEVDRVKNIQYF.

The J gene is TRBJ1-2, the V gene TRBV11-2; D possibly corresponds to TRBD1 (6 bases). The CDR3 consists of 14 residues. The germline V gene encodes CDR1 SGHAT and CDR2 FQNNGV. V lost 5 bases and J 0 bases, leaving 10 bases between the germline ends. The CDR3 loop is CASSVGTTNYGYTF. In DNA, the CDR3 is TGTGCCAGCAGCGTGGGGACAACTAACTATGGCTACACCTTC.

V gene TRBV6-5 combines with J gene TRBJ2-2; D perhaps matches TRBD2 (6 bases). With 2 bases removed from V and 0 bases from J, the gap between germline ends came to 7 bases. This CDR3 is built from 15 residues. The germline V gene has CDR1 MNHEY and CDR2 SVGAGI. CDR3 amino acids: CASSYLAPNTGELFF. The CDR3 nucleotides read TGTGCCAGCAGTTACCTAGCGCCGAACACCGGGGAGCTGTTTTTT.

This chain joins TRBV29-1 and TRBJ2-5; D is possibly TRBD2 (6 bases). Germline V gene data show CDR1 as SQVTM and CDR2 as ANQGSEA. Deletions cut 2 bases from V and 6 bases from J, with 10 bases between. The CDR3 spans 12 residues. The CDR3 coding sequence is TGCAGCGTTGAATCCGGGGGAAAGACCCAGTACTTC. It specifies CSVESGGKTQYF.

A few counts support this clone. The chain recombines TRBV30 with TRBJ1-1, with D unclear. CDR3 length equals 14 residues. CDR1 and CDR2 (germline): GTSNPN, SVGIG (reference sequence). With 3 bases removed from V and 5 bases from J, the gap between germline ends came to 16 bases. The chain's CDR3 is CAWRETGRGTEAFF. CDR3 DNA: TGTGCCTGGAGGGAAACCGGACGGGGAACTGAAGCTTTCTTT.

CDR3 nucleotides: TGTGCCAGCAGTTTTGGCGGTTACAATGAGCAGTTCTTC. Its translation: CASSFGGYNEQFF. The rearrangement joins TRBV28 to TRBJ2-1; D ambiguous. Trimming removed 3 bases at V and 4 bases at J, with 7 bases between. The CDR3 is made up of 13 amino acids. CDR1 is MDHEN and CDR2 is SYDVKM in the germline V gene.

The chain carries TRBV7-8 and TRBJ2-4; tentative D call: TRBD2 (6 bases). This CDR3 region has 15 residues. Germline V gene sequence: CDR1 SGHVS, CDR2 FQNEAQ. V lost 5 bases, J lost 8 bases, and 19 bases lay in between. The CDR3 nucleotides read TGTGCCAGCAGCCCCGGGACTGAAAGCGAAGACATTCAGTACTTC. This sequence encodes CASSPGTESEDIQYF.

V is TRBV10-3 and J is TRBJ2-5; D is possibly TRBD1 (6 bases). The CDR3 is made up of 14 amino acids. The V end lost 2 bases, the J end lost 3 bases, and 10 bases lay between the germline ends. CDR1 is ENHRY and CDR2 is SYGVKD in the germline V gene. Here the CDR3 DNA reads TGTGCCATCAGTGAGCCCTGGACAGAAGAGACCCAGTACTTC. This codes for CAISEPWTEETQYF.

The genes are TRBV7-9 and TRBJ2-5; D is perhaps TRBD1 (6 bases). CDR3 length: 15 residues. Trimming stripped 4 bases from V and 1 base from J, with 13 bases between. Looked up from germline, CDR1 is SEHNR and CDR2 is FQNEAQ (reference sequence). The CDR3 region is CASSSSLDSQETQYF. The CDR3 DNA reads TGTGCCAGCAGCTCCTCACTGGACAGCCAAGAGACCCAGTACTTC.